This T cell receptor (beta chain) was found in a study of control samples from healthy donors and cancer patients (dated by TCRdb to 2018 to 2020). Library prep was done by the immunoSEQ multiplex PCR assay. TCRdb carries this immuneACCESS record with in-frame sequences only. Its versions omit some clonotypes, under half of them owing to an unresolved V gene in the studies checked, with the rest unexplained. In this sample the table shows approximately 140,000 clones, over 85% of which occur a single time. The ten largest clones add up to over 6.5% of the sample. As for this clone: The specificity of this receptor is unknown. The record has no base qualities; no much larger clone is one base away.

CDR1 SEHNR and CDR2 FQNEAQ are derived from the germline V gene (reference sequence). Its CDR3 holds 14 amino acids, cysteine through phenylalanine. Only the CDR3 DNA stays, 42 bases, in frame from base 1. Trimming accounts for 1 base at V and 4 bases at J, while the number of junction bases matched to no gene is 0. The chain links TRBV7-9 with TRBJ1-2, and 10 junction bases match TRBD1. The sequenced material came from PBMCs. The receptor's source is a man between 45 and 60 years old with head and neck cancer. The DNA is TGTGCCAGCAGCTTAGGACAGGGGGCCTATGGCTACACCTTC. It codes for CASSLGQGAYGYTF.